This T cell receptor (beta chain) was found in a study of vaccination and CD4 T cells after COVID-19. The study's findings and limits: The appearance of a median roughly 83% of reactive clones in convalescent patients occurred only post-vaccination.

V lost 4 bases, J lost 2 bases, and 10 bases lay in between. Germline V gene sequence: CDR1 SGHRS, CDR2 YFSETQ. This CDR3 is built from 13 residues. TCRdb re-analysed the PCR reads in MiXCR, keeping a single row per CDR3 protein. Counted here are about 18,000 distinct CDR3 sequences, 62% occurring once; the ten biggest clones make up approximately 0.97%. This clonotype has a single count. What it binds is not known. This sequence was found in a human donor who had recovered from COVID-19. The material sequenced was CD4+ T cells from blood, taken before SARS-CoV-2 vaccination. The chain employs TRBV5-1 and TRBJ2-7; D may be TRBD1 (5 bases). The chain's CDR3 is CASSPGHAYEQYF. In nucleotides, the CDR3 is TGCGCCAGCAGCCCAGGACATGCCTACGAGCAGTACTTC.